These 5 T cell receptor beta chains were all obtained from the same sample, sequenced in a study of STAT5B mutations in CD4+ large granular lymphocyte leukemia. The method was immunoSEQ multiplex PCR; TCRdb's version includes in-frame clones alone and lacks a portion of them. The sample has more than 40,000 clones, 84% seen once. The sequenced sample was CD4+ T cells from blood buffy coats. These receptor sequences come from a human donor in good health.

This clone was observed once. The V call is TRBV6-5, the J call TRBJ1-1; 9 bases are a match to TRBD1. Germline-derived CDR1 and CDR2 are MNHEY and SVGAGI. V shed 5 bases and J 3 bases; nucleotides not matched to a gene: 1. The CDR3 has 13 amino acids. The DNA for the CDR3 is TGTGCCAGCAGTCGGGACAGGGACACTGAAGCTTTCTTT. Protein product: CASSRDRDTEAFF.

The J gene is TRBJ2-7, the V gene TRBV28; 11 bases align to TRBD2. V trimming: 5 bases; J trimming: 1 base; junction bases outside the gene matches: 7. CDR1 is MDHEN, CDR2 SYDVKM, per germline. The CDR3 spans 16 residues. DNA for the CDR3: TGTGCCAGCAGTCTCTCAGGGACTAGCGGATCCTACGAGCAGTACTTC. Amino acid sequence: CASSLSGTSGSYEQYF.

CDR3 region: CASRLPRGSSYEQYF. In nucleotides, the CDR3 is TGTGCCAGCAGACTCCCTCGCGGGAGCTCCTACGAGCAGTACTTC. The rearrangement joins TRBV28 to TRBJ2-7; 7 nucleotides line up with TRBD2. J gave up 0 bases and V 6 bases, and 8 bases lay outside the gene matches. The V gene's germline CDR1 is MDHEN and CDR2 SYDVKM. The CDR3 totals 15 residues.

The chain employs TRBV11-2 and TRBJ2-7; 9 bases match TRBD2. The trim removed 3 bases at V and 1 base at J, leaving 7 bases unmatched. The germline V gene encodes CDR1 SGHAT and CDR2 FQNNGV. The CDR3 is 16 residues long. The CDR3 bases are TGTGCCAGCAGCTTGAGAGCGACTAGCGGTTCCTACGAGCAGTACTTC. Its protein product is CASSLRATSGSYEQYF.

This chain connects TRBV7-9 to TRBJ2-7, with 8 positions matching TRBD1. The germline gives CDR1 SEHNR, CDR2 FQNEAQ (reference sequence). The V segment lost 4 bases and the J segment 7 bases; nucleotides outside the gene matches: 9. The CDR3 is made up of 14 amino acids. This CDR3 is CASSSRTGLGEQYF. The CDR3 coding sequence is TGTGCCAGCAGCTCTAGGACAGGGTTGGGAGAGCAGTACTTC.